These T cell receptor beta chains were read from a single sample in a study of cytomegalovirus exposure and HLA in healthy donors. The protocol was immunoSEQ multiplex PCR, while the TCRdb copy is restricted to in-frame clones and leaves out a portion. The sample yields approximately 140,000 clones, roughly 80% seen once. Sequenced sample: PBMCs. Every receptor here comes from a woman between 35 and 50 years old in good health and CMV-seronegative. The CDR3 runs from the conserved cysteine through the conserved F or W. A D gene is named only where the DNA matches it firmly. Size values are once, few and many counts, or a class for expanded clones, and some rows have none.

J: TRBJ1-1; D: NA; V: TRBV4-3; size: NA; CDR3: CASSQEEMNTEAFF; DNA: TGCGCCAGCAGCCAAGAAGAGATGAACACTGAAGCTTTCTTT
J: TRBJ2-3; D: NA; V: TRBV5-1; size: once; CDR3: CASSLATGDTQYF; DNA: TGCGCCAGCAGCTTGGCGACAGGAGATACGCAGTATTTT
J: TRBJ1-1; D: TRBD1; V: TRBV29-1; size: NA; CDR3: CSVAGGPNTEAFF; DNA: TGCAGCGTCGCAGGGGGCCCTAACACTGAAGCTTTCTTT
J: TRBJ1-5; D: NA; V: TRBV2; size: NA; CDR3: CASSEAQSGVNQPQHF; DNA: TGTGCCAGCAGTGAAGCGCAGTCAGGGGTTAATCAGCCCCAGCATTTT
J: TRBJ1-6; D: NA; V: TRBV9; size: NA; CDR3: CASSSGADNSPLHF; DNA: TGTGCCAGCAGTAGTGGGGCCGATAATTCACCCCTCCACTTT
J: TRBJ1-1; D: TRBD1; V: TRBV6-5; size: NA; CDR3: CASRRTGNTEAFF; DNA: TGTGCCAGCAGACGGACAGGGAACACTGAAGCTTTCTTT
J: TRBJ2-7; D: NA; V: TRBV9; size: NA; CDR3: CASSPAGGGDAYEQYF; DNA: TGTGCCAGCAGCCCGGCTGGGGGGGGCGATGCCTACGAGCAGTACTTC
J: TRBJ1-6; D: NA; V: TRBV28; size: NA; CDR3: CASSPGILDNSPLHF; DNA: TGTGCCAGCAGCCCAGGGATTTTGGATAATTCACCCCTCCACTTT
J: TRBJ2-7; D: TRBD2; V: TRBV29-1; size: NA; CDR3: CSVSGGEDF; DNA: TGCAGCGTGTCGGGGGGAGAGGACTTC
J: TRBJ1-2; D: TRBD1; V: TRBV5-1; size: NA; CDR3: CASSFGDRGYGYTF; DNA: TGCGCCAGCAGCTTCGGGGACAGGGGCTATGGCTACACCTTC
J: TRBJ2-6; D: NA; V: TRBV27; size: NA; CDR3: CASSPKPLSGANVLTF; DNA: TGTGCCAGCAGTCCCAAGCCCCTCTCTGGGGCCAACGTCCTGACTTTC
J: TRBJ1-3; D: NA; V: TRBV19; size: NA; CDR3: CASSIVWAGPKTAGNTIYF; DNA: TGTGCCAGTAGTATTGTGTGGGCGGGCCCGAAAACCGCTGGAAACACCATATATTTT
J: TRBJ1-4; D: NA; V: TRBV2; size: NA; CDR3: CASSEAFREKLFF; DNA: TGTGCCAGCAGTGAAGCTTTTCGGGAAAAACTGTTTTTT
J: TRBJ1-5; D: NA; V: TRBV6-1; size: NA; CDR3: CASSGSVGRGDQPQHF; DNA: TGTGCCAGCAGTGGATCCGTCGGACGGGGGGATCAGCCCCAGCATTTT
J: TRBJ1-4; D: NA; V: TRBV6-1; size: NA; CDR3: CASSDANHRMREKLFF; DNA: TGTGCCAGCAGTGACGCTAACCACAGGATGAGAGAAAAACTGTTTTTT
J: TRBJ1-3; D: NA; V: TRBV5-6; size: NA; CDR3: CASSYRELRNTIYF; DNA: TGTGCCAGCAGCTACAGGGAATTGCGAAACACCATATATTTT
J: TRBJ1-5; D: TRBD1; V: TRBV7-8; size: NA; CDR3: CASSSRGQNSNQPQHF; DNA: TGTGCCAGCAGCTCCAGGGGGCAGAATAGCAATCAGCCCCAGCATTTT
J: TRBJ1-2; D: NA; V: TRBV9; size: NA; CDR3: CASSVSTKGFGGSIYGYTF; DNA: TGTGCCAGCAGCGTATCTACAAAGGGATTCGGCGGGTCGATCTATGGCTACACCTTC
J: TRBJ1-1; D: NA; V: TRBV7-9; size: few; CDR3: CASSLGGSEAFF; DNA: TGTGCCAGCAGCTTAGGGGGCTCTGAAGCTTTCTTT
J: TRBJ2-3; D: TRBD2; V: TRBV6-1; size: few; CDR3: CASSGTSGSPDTQYF; DNA: TGTGCCAGCAGTGGGACTAGCGGGAGCCCAGATACGCAGTATTTT
J: TRBJ2-3; D: NA; V: TRBV6-1; size: NA; CDR3: CASRWGGRDTQYF; DNA: TGTGCCAGCAGATGGGGGGGCCGCGATACGCAGTATTTT
J: TRBJ2-5; D: NA; V: TRBV7-9; size: NA; CDR3: CASAEATLRETQYF; DNA: TGTGCCAGCGCCGAGGCGACCTTGAGAGAGACCCAGTACTTC
J: TRBJ2-7; D: NA; V: TRBV5-5; size: NA; CDR3: CASSPISPGRSEQYF; DNA: TGTGCCAGCAGCCCCATTTCCCCGGGGAGGAGCGAGCAGTACTTC
J: TRBJ2-2; D: TRBD2; V: TRBV4-3; size: few; CDR3: CASSHNSGTNTGELFF; DNA: TGCGCCAGCAGCCACAATAGCGGGACGAACACCGGGGAGCTGTTTTTT
J: TRBJ2-7; D: NA; V: TRBV7-8; size: once; CDR3: CASTGTFSYEQYF; DNA: TGTGCCAGCACGGGGACATTCTCCTACGAGCAGTACTTC
J: TRBJ2-7; D: NA; V: TRBV6-4; size: NA; CDR3: CASTPPGPYEQYF; DNA: TGTGCCAGCACTCCACCTGGCCCCTACGAGCAGTACTTC
J: TRBJ1-5; D: TRBD1; V: TRBV6-5; size: few; CDR3: CASNKGAPGNQPQHF; DNA: TGTGCCAGCAATAAGGGGGCGCCTGGTAATCAGCCCCAGCATTTT
J: TRBJ1-6; D: TRBD1; V: TRBV7-2; size: NA; CDR3: CASRRTGGYSPLHF; DNA: TGTGCCAGCAGACGGACAGGAGGTTATTCACCCCTCCACTTT
J: TRBJ1-5; D: NA; V: TRBV6-1; size: NA; CDR3: CASRGGSSNQPQHF; DNA: TGTGCCAGCAGGGGGGGTTCGAGCAATCAGCCCCAGCATTTT
J: TRBJ2-3; D: NA; V: TRBV7-6; size: NA; CDR3: CASQVGSGPTDTQYF; DNA: TGTGCCAGCCAAGTCGGAAGCGGGCCCACAGATACGCAGTATTTT
J: TRBJ1-2; D: NA; V: TRBV10-3; size: NA; CDR3: CAISNSGGYTF; DNA: TGTGCCATCAGTAACAGTGGGGGCTACACCTTC
J: TRBJ1-2; D: NA; V: TRBV9; size: NA; CDR3: CASSVRNYGYTF; DNA: TGTGCCAGCAGCGTTCGGAACTATGGCTACACCTTC
J: TRBJ1-5; D: TRBD1; V: TRBV5-6; size: NA; CDR3: CASSLGQGVQPQHF; DNA: TGTGCCAGCAGCTTGGGACAGGGAGTTCAGCCCCAGCATTTT
J: TRBJ1-1; D: NA; V: TRBV6-1; size: NA; CDR3: CASSSERATEAFF; DNA: TGTGCCAGCAGTTCAGAGAGGGCGACTGAAGCTTTCTTT